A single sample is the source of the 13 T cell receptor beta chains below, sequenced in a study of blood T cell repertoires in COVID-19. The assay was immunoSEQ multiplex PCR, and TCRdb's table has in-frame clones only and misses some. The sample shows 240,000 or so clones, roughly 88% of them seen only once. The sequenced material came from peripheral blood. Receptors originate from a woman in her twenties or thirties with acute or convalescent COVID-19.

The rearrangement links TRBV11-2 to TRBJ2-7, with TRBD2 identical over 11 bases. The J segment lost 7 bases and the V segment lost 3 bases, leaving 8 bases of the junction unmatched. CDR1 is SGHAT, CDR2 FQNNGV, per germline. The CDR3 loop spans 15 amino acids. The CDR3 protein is CASSFQLAGVREQYF. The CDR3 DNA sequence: TGTGCCAGCAGCTTCCAACTAGCGGGAGTGCGGGAGCAGTACTTC.

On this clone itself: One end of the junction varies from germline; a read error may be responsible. The CDR3 is CASSIQPHLGPRDF. The CDR3 coding sequence is TGTGCCAGTAGTATTCAACCGCACCTAGGCCCAAGAGACTTC. This chain joins TRBV19 and TRBJ2-7; D is undetermined. CDR1 LNHDA and CDR2 SQIVND come from the germline V gene (reference sequence). The CDR3 covers 14 residues. Full variable domain (rest looked up from reference TRBV19 and TRBJ2-7): DGGITQSPKYLFRKEGQNVTLSCEQNLNHDAMYWYRQDPGQGLRLIYYSQIVNDFQKGDIAEGYSVSREKKESFPLTVTSAQKNPTAFYLCASSIQPHLGPRDFGPGTRLTVT.

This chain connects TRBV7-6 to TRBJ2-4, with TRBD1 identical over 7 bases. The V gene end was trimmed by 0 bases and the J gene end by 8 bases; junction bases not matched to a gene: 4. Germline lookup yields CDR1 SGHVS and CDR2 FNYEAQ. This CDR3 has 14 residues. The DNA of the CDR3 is TGTGCCAGCAGCTTAGCCTACAGGGGTGACATTCAGTACTTC. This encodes CASSLAYRGDIQYF.

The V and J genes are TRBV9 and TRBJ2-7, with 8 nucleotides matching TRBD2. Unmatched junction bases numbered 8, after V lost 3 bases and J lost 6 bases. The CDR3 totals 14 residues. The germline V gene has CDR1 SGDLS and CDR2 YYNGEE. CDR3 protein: CASSGSGRSTEQYF. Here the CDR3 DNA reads TGTGCCAGCAGCGGAAGCGGGAGATCCACCGAGCAGTACTTC.

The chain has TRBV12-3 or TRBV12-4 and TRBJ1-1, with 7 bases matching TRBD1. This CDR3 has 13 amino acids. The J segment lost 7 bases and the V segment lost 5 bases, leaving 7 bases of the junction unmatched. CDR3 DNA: TGTGCCAGCAGTCCAACAGGGGAGGATGAAGCTTTCTTT. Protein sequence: CASSPTGEDEAFF.

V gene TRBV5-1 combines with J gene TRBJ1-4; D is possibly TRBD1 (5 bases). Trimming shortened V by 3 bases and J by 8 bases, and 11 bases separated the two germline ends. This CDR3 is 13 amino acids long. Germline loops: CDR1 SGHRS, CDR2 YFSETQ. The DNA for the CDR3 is TGCGCCAGCAGCTCCGGGGGACGGGAAAAACTGTTTTTT. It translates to CASSSGGREKLFF.

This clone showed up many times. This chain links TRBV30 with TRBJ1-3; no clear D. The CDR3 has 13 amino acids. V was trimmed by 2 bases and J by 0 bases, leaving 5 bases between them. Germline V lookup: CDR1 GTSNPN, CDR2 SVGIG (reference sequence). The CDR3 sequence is CAWSRDSGNTIYF. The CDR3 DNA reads TGTGCCTGGAGTCGGGACTCTGGAAACACCATATATTTT.

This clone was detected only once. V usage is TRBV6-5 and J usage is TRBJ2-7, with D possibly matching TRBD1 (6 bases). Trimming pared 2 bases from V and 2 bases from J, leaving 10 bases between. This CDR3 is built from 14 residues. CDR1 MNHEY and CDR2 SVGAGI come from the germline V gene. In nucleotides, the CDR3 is TGTGCCAGCAGTTACACCCAGGGGACCTACGAGCAGTACTTC. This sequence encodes CASSYTQGTYEQYF.

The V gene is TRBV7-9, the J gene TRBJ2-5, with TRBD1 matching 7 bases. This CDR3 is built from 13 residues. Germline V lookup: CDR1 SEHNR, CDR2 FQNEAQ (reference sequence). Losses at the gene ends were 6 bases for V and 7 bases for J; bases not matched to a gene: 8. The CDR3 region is CASSTGTVGTQYF. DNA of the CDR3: TGTGCCAGCAGTACCGGGACAGTCGGGACCCAGTACTTC.

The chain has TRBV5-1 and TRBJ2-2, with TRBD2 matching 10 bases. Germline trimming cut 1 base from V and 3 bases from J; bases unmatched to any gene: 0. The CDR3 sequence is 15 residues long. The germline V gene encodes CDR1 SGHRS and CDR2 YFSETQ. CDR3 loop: CASSLLAGDTGELFF. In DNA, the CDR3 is TGCGCCAGCAGCTTGCTAGCGGGAGACACCGGGGAGCTGTTTTTT.

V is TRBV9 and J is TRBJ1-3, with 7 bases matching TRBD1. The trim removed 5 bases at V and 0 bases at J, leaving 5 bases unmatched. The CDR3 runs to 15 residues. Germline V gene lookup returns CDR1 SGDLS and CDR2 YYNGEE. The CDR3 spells CASRATGSSGNTIYF. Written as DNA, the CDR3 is TGTGCCAGCAGGGCGACAGGGAGCTCTGGAAACACCATATATTTT.

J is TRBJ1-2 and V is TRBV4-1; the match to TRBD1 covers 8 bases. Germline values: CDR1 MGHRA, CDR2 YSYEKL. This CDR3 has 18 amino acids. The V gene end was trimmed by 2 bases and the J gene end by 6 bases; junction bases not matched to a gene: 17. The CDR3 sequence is CASSQIGQGAQKSDGYTF. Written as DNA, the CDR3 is TGCGCCAGCAGCCAAATAGGTCAGGGGGCGCAAAAATCTGATGGCTACACCTTC.

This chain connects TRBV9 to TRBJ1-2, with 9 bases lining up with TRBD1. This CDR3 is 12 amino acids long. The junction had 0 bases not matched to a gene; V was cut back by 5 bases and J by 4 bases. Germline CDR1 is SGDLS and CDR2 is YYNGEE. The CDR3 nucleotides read TGTGCCAGCAGGGGACAGGGCTATGGCTACACCTTC. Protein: CASRGQGYGYTF. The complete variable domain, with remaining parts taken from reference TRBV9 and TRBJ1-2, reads DSGVTQTPKHLITATGQRVTLRCSPRSGDLSVYWYQQSLDQGLQFLIQYYNGEERAKGNILERFSAQQFPDLHSELNLSSLELGDSALYFCASRGQGYGYTFGSGTRLTVV.